The clone carrying this T cell receptor (beta chain) was detected a few times. In the original workflow: It was from reference gene primer amplification that nucleated cell counts were estimated. The protocol was immunoSEQ multiplex PCR, while the TCRdb copy is restricted to in-frame clones and leaves out a portion. D and trimming were read from the DNA, whereas the V and J calls and clone size are those reported in that table. The table has about 380,000 clones, roughly 91% seen once. Assignment of participants to cohorts was predicated upon participant-reported clinical history. The CDR3 extends over 15 amino acids. V was shortened by 5 bases and J by 7 bases, with 20 bases between the two germline ends. The V gene's germline CDR1 is MDHEN and CDR2 SYDVKM. The data derive from a study of blood T cell repertoires in COVID-19. About the research overall: Material from acute and convalescent COVID-19 was sourced from the United States, Italy and Spain. The cDNA or gDNA used as material had been derived from T cells, B-cell-depleted T cells, or PBMCs.

The clonotype was recovered from a woman younger than 35 who had recovered from COVID-19. The chain couples TRBV28 to TRBJ1-2; possible D gene TRBD1, 6 bases. Sequenced input: PBMCs or T cells enriched from blood (not recorded which). CDR3 protein: CASSTHPGAPSGYTF. The CDR3 bases are TGTGCCAGCAGTACCCACCCAGGGGCGCCCTCTGGCTACACCTTC.